A selection of T cell receptor beta chains follows, all from one sample in a study of T cell responses to AZD1222 COVID-19 vaccine. Measured with immunoSEQ multiplex PCR; TCRdb has only the in-frame clones, and not every one. The sample consists of approximately 190,000 clones, 80% to 95% of them appearing once. The specimen was peripheral blood, collected 28 days after the second AZD1222 dose. The receptors shown here come from an adult who received the AZD1222 COVID-19 vaccine. CDR3s include the opening cysteine and the closing phenylalanine or tryptophan. The D gene is left open where the match is weak. Some rows mark clone size as missing; the rest say once, few, many or name a class of expanded clone.

TRBD2 once TRBJ2-3 TRBV7-3 TGTGCCAGCAGCACCTGGACTAGCGGGGGGCCAGATACGCAGTATTTT CASSTWTSGGPDTQYF
TRBD2 - TRBJ2-3 TRBV4-2 TGTGCCAGCAGCCAAGGGAACGGGGGGGACACAGATACGCAGTATTTT CASSQGNGGDTDTQYF
- few TRBJ1-6 TRBV2 TGTGCCAGCAGAGGTAGGCCGGGTAATTCACCCCTCCACTTT CASRGRPGNSPLHF
- - TRBJ1-6 TRBV28 TGTGCCAGCAGTTTAAACCCGGCAGGGCATAATTCACCCCTCCACTTT CASSLNPAGHNSPLHF
- - TRBJ1-2 TRBV5-1 TGCGCCAGCAGCGAAGCAGCTAACTATGGCTACACCTTC CASSEAANYGYTF
TRBD1 - TRBJ1-2 TRBV6-5 TGTGCCAGCAGCTCCGACAGGGGGCTTGTTGGCTACACCTTC CASSSDRGLVGYTF
- - TRBJ2-7 TRBV6-5 TGTGCCAGCAGTCCGGACATTTCCTACGAGCAGTACTTC CASSPDISYEQYF
- - TRBJ1-1 TRBV5-1 TGCGCCAGCTATCGGTCCAAGAACACTGAAGCTTTCTTT CASYRSKNTEAFF
- - TRBJ1-1 TRBV14 TGTGCCAGCAGCCGACACCGCGGGGGCGCGGACACTGAAGCTTTCTTT CASSRHRGGADTEAFF
TRBD1 - TRBJ1-2 TRBV28 TGTGCCAGCAAACCGGGACAGGGATACTATGGCTACACCTTC CASKPGQGYYGYTF
TRBD1 - TRBJ2-7 TRBV18 TGTGCCAGCTCACCACTGGGACAGGGAAGCTCCTACGAGCAGTACTTC CASSPLGQGSSYEQYF